The 2 T cell receptor beta chains in this list originate from one sample, sequenced in a study of blood T cell repertoires in COVID-19. Method: immunoSEQ multiplex PCR; TCRdb's copy keeps in-frame clones and lacks some. Of about 320,000 clones listed, over 80% are singletons. The sequencing input was PBMCs or T cells enriched from blood (not recorded which). These receptors originate from a woman under 30 who had recovered from COVID-19.

This clone is a singleton in its sample. The chain employs TRBV9 and TRBJ1-3; D is unresolved. V gave up 0 bases and J gave up 0 bases, with 10 bases separating them. Germline V gives CDR1 SGDLS, CDR2 YYNGEE. The CDR3 has 16 residues. CDR3 region: CASSVDLWSSGNTIYF. The CDR3 DNA reads as TGTGCCAGCAGCGTAGATTTGTGGAGCTCTGGAAACACCATATATTTT.

This chain joins TRBV30 and TRBJ1-4; a weak D match, TRBD1 (5 bases). Germline loops: CDR1 GTSNPN, CDR2 SVGIG (reference sequence). V dropped 2 bases and J dropped 8 bases, with 15 bases sitting between them. There are 14 residues in the CDR3. The CDR3 DNA follows: TGTGCCTGGAGTCCGGTCAGGGTTCGAGAAAAACTGTTTTTT. This translates into CAWSPVRVREKLFF.